This TCR beta chain was sequenced during a study of T-cell reconstitution after alpha-beta-depleted transplantation in children. Findings of the study overall: About two months after transplant, alpha-beta T cells reportedly came from several hundred expanded graft clones. Elevated TCRbeta diversity at day 60 was traced, in some patients, to surviving recipient T cells and thymic progenitors. After one year, T-cell counts and TCRbeta diversity mostly came from new T cells.

This clonotype occurred many times. Its antigen is not known. TCRbeta library preparation incorporated unique molecular identifiers. A single record per CDR3 protein comes from TCRdb applying MiXCR to the PCR reads. The table records more than 200,000 distinct CDR3 sequences, approximately 8.4% of them present only once. Deletions cut 4 bases from V and 4 bases from J, with 10 bases between. The CDR3 covers 14 residues. The V gene's germline CDR1 is MNHEY and CDR2 SMNVEV (reference sequence). The chain combines TRBV27 with TRBJ1-4; no clear D. The clonotype originates from a male patient aged 2-15 years who had a stem cell transplant for acute myeloid leukemia, so the T cells may come from the graft donor. This specimen consisted of PBMCs, mostly from graft donor cells, obtained 360 days after TCRalphabeta/CD19-depleted stem cell transplant. CDR3 sequence: CASSSRWLNEKLFF. As DNA, the CDR3 is TGTGCCAGCAGTTCACGGTGGCTTAATGAAAAACTGTTTTTT.